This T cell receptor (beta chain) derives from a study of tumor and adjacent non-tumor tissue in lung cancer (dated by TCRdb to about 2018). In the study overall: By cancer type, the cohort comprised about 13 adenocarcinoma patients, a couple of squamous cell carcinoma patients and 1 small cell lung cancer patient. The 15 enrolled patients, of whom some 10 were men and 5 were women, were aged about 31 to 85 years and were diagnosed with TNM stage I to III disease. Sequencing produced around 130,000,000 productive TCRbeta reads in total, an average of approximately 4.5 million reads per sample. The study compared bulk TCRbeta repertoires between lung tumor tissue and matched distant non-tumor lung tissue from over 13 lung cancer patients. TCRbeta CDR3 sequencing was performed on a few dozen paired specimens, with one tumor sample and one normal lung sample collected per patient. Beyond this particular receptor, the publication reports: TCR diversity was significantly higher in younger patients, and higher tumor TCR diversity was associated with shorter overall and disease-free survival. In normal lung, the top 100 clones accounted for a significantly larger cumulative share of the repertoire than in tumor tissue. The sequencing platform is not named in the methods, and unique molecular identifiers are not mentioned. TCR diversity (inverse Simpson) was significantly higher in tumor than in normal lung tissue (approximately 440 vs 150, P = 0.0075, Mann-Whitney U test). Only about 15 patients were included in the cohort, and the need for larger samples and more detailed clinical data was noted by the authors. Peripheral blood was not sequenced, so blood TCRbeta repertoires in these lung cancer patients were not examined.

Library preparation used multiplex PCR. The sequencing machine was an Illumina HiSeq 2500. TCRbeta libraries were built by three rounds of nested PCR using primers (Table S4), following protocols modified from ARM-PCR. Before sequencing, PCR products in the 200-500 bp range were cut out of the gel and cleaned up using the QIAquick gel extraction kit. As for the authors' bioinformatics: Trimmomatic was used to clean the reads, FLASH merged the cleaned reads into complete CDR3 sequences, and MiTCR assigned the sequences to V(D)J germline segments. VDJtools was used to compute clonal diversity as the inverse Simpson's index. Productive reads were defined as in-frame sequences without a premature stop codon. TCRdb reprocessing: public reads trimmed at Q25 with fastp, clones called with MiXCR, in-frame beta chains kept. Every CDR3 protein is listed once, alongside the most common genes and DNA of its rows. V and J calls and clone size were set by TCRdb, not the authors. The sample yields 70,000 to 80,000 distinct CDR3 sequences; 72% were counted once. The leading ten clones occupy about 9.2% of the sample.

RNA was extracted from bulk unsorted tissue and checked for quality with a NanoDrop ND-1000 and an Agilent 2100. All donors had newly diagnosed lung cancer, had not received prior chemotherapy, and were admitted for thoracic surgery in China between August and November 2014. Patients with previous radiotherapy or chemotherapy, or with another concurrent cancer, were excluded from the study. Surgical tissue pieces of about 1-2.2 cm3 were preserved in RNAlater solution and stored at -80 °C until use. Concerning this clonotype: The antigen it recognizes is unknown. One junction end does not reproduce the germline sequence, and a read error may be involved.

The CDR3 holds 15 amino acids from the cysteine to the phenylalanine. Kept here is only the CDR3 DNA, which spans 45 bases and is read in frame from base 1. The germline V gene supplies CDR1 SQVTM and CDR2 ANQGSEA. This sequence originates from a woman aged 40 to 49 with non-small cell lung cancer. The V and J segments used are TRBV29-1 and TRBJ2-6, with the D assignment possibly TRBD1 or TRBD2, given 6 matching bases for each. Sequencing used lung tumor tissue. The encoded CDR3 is CSVDYGGSEANVPTF. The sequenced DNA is TGCAGCGTTGATTACGGGGGCTCTGAGGCCAACGTCCCGACTTTC.